Listed below are T cell receptor beta chains from one sample, sequenced in a study of cytomegalovirus exposure and HLA in healthy donors. Profiled with immunoSEQ multiplex PCR; TCRdb holds only in-frame clones, not every one. The repertoire holds roughly 120,000 clones, with approximately 15% as singletons. The sequencing input was PBMCs. The receptors were gathered from a woman under 30 in good health and CMV-seronegative. CDR3s include the opening cysteine and the closing phenylalanine or tryptophan. The D gene is left open where the match is weak. A row's size may be missing; if present it is once, few, many or a size class.

d_call	clone_size	v_call	j_call	cdr3_nt	cdr3_aa
TRBD2	few	TRBV28	TRBJ2-7	TGTGCCAGCAGTGCCCCCGGGGGGGCCTACGAGCAGTACTTC	CASSAPGGAYEQYF
TRBD1	few	TRBV6-6	TRBJ2-1	TGTGCCAGCAGTTACTCGCAGGGGGCGCTGAACAATGAGCAGTTCTTC	CASSYSQGALNNEQFF
NA	few	TRBV9	TRBJ2-1	TGTGCCAGCAGCGGCTTTCGGGGGGCCTCCTACAATGAGCAGTTCTTC	CASSGFRGASYNEQFF
TRBD2	few	TRBV5-1	TRBJ2-7	TGCGCCAGCAGTGGGGGGGACCCTCCCTACGAGCAGTACTTC	CASSGGDPPYEQYF
TRBD1	NA	TRBV7-9	TRBJ1-2	TGTGCCAGCAGCTGGGACAGGGAGAACTATGGCTACACCTTC	CASSWDRENYGYTF
NA	few	TRBV5-4	TRBJ2-1	TGTGCCAGCAAAATCACGGGACTCCCTTACAATGAGCAGTTCTTC	CASKITGLPYNEQFF
NA	NA	TRBV11-3	TRBJ2-5	TGTGCCAGCAGCTCCCGAACTAGGGAGACCCAGTACTTC	CASSSRTRETQYF
NA	NA	TRBV29-1	TRBJ2-1	TGCAGCGTTGAGGGCCAGGGATATGGAAATGAGCAGTTCTTC	CSVEGQGYGNEQFF
TRBD2	NA	TRBV10-3	TRBJ2-1	TGTGCCATCGGCGAGCGGGGGGGCCTCGATGAGCAGTTCTTC	CAIGERGGLDEQFF
NA	NA	TRBV27	TRBJ1-2	TGTGCCAGCAGTTTAAACGCAGGGTCCTATGGCTACACCTTC	CASSLNAGSYGYTF
TRBD1	few	TRBV27	TRBJ2-3	TGTGCCAGCAGTTTTTCGGACAGGGTTTCTGCGGATACGCAGTATTTT	CASSFSDRVSADTQYF
NA	NA	TRBV2	TRBJ2-7	TGTGCCAGCAGGCTAGGGGGCGAGCAGTACTTC	CASRLGGEQYF
TRBD1	NA	TRBV5-1	TRBJ1-5	TGCGCCAGCAGCTTGGGACAGGGAGTCTTGAGCAATCAGCCCCAGCATTTT	CASSLGQGVLSNQPQHF
NA	NA	TRBV27	TRBJ2-7	TGTGCCAGCAGCCGAGGCTTATCCTCCTACGAGCAGTACTTC	CASSRGLSSYEQYF
TRBD2	NA	TRBV30	TRBJ2-1	TGTGCCTGGAGTGTTGGGACTAGCGCTTCCTTCTCCTACAATGAGCAGTTCTTC	CAWSVGTSASFSYNEQFF
NA	NA	TRBV18	TRBJ2-7	TGTGCCAGCTCACCCCTAGCGACCCTCGACGCTACGTACTTC	CASSPLATLDATYF
TRBD2	few	TRBV2	TRBJ2-7	TGTGCCAGCAGTGGAGCACTAGCGGGCCCACCCTACGAGCAGTACTTC	CASSGALAGPPYEQYF
TRBD1	few	TRBV19	TRBJ1-4	TGTGCCAGTAGTCTCCTCCGACAGGGTGGGGACGAAAAACTGTTTTTT	CASSLLRQGGDEKLFF
NA	few	TRBV28	TRBJ2-7	TGTGCCAGCAACGGGGTGGCGTTCGGACTCTACGAGCAGTACTTC	CASNGVAFGLYEQYF
TRBD1	NA	TRBV5-1	TRBJ1-6	TGCGCCAGCAGCCGGGGTGGACAGGGAAATTCACCCCTCCACTTT	CASSRGGQGNSPLHF
NA	NA	TRBV19	TRBJ1-1	TGTGCCAGTAGTAATGAACCCCGGGGAGAAGCTTTCTTT	CASSNEPRGEAFF
TRBD1	many	TRBV28	TRBJ2-7	TGTGCCAGCAGTAGACCCGGGACAGGGGCCGAGCAGTACTTC	CASSRPGTGAEQYF
TRBD2	NA	TRBV7-9	TRBJ2-2	TGTGCCAGCAGCTTACACCCAGGGACTAGCGGGCCTAACACCGGGGAGCTGTTTTTT	CASSLHPGTSGPNTGELFF
TRBD1	NA	TRBV15	TRBJ2-1	TGTGCCACCAGCAGCGAGGACAGGGGAAATATCCACAATGAGCAGTTCTTC	CATSSEDRGNIHNEQFF
NA	NA	TRBV5-4	TRBJ2-4	TGTGCCAGCAGCCCGGGGGACAGAAAAAACATTCAGTACTTC	CASSPGDRKNIQYF
TRBD2	NA	TRBV5-6	TRBJ2-1	TGTGCCAGCAGCTTGTTGGCGGGGGACTCCTACAATGAGCAGTTCTTC	CASSLLAGDSYNEQFF
TRBD1	NA	TRBV5-1	TRBJ1-2	TGCGCCAGCAGCTGGAGACAGGGAAGGGAGTTTACTGGCTACACCTTC	CASSWRQGREFTGYTF
NA	NA	TRBV19	TRBJ1-1	TGTGCCAGTAAGCCGGGTTCAAGCACTGAAGCTTTCTTT	CASKPGSSTEAFF
NA	NA	TRBV27	TRBJ1-5	TGTGCCAGCGGGACACAAAATCAGCCCCAGCATTTT	CASGTQNQPQHF
NA	NA	TRBV7-9	TRBJ1-2	TGTGCCAGCAGCCCATCCGGGGGGGGCTATGGCTACACCTTC	CASSPSGGGYGYTF
TRBD2	NA	TRBV27	TRBJ2-1	TGTGCCAGCCGGACTAGCGGGAGTTTCTCGTCGAATGAGCAGTTCTTC	CASRTSGSFSSNEQFF
TRBD2	NA	TRBV29-1	TRBJ2-3	TGCAGCGTGGGACTAGATAACACAGATACGCAGTATTTT	CSVGLDNTDTQYF
TRBD1	NA	TRBV5-1	TRBJ1-3	TGCGCCAGCAGCCTTTATACAGGGGAGAGGGGGTCTTCTGGAAACACCATATATTTT	CASSLYTGERGSSGNTIYF
TRBD1	NA	TRBV2	TRBJ1-5	TGTGCCAGCAACATTCAGGGGGTCGGCAATCAGCCCCAGCATTTT	CASNIQGVGNQPQHF
TRBD2	few	TRBV5-1	TRBJ2-3	TGCGCCAGCAGCTATTTAGCGGGTCCGCAGTATTTT	CASSYLAGPQYF
NA	NA	TRBV29-1	TRBJ1-2	TGCAGCGTGGGACTCACTAGGGGCTACACCTTC	CSVGLTRGYTF
NA	few	TRBV7-9	TRBJ1-1	TGTGCCAGCTTCCAAACTTCGTCTAGGGGCTACACTGAAGCTTTCTTT	CASFQTSSRGYTEAFF
NA	few	TRBV9	TRBJ1-1	TGTGCCAGCAGCGTAGGCGAGGGGGTGAACACTGAAGCTTTCTTT	CASSVGEGVNTEAFF
NA	few	TRBV10-3	TRBJ2-3	TGTGCCATCAGTGAGAGCGATACGCAGTATTTT	CAISESDTQYF
NA	few	TRBV4-1	TRBJ1-4	TGCGCCAGCAGCCAAGGTGGGGGGGCAGCTAATGAAAAACTGTTTTTT	CASSQGGGAANEKLFF
NA	many	TRBV4-3	TRBJ2-1	TGCGCCAGCAGCCAAGTGGGCGGGGTGGGCTACAATGAGCAGTTCTTC	CASSQVGGVGYNEQFF
TRBD1	NA	TRBV10-1	TRBJ2-7	TGCGCCAGCAGATTCCGGGACAGAGCCTACGAGCAGTACTTC	CASRFRDRAYEQYF
NA	few	TRBV5-4	TRBJ2-5	TGTGCCAGCAGTTATCGGGGTCGAGGGGAGACCCAGTACTTC	CASSYRGRGETQYF
NA	few	TRBV5-1	TRBJ1-2	TGCGCCAGCAGCGCGGTCGGCGGGGGTAACTATGGCTACACCTTC	CASSAVGGGNYGYTF